What follows are 23 T cell receptor beta chains derived from one specimen sequenced in a study of T cells after yellow fever vaccination. TCRdb analysed the 5' RACE reads with MiXCR anew, one entry per CDR3 protein. The table shows about 22,000 distinct CDR3 sequences, with 4% to 6% occurring only once. This specimen was PBMCs, either bulk or a sorted T-cell subset (CD4+, CD8+, memory, or dextramer-sorted; not recorded which), taken roughly 47 days after the first yellow fever vaccination. All receptors derive from a man aged 18-30 years who received the YFV17D yellow fever vaccine.

In its sample, this clonotype was seen many times. The J gene is TRBJ2-7, the V gene TRBV5-4; D not resolved. CDR3 size: 13 residues. The germline V gene encodes CDR1 SGHNT and CDR2 YYREEE (reference sequence). V gave up 0 bases and J gave up 3 bases, with 7 bases separating them. CDR3 nucleotides: TGTGCCAGCAGCTTGGCTTCGGGCTACGAGCAGTACGTC. Protein product: CASSLASGYEQYV.

This clonotype has ten or more counts. J is TRBJ1-2 and V is TRBV24-1; D gene ambiguous. The V gene lost 4 bases and the J gene lost 2 bases, with 4 bases spanning the gap. The CDR3 length is 12 residues. Looked up from germline, CDR1 is KGHDR and CDR2 is SFDVKD. The CDR3 sequence is CATSDRNYGYTF. The DNA of the CDR3 is TGTGCCACCAGTGACCGGAACTATGGCTACACCTTC.

This clonotype appeared many times. The chain links TRBV25-1 to TRBJ2-2; D is perhaps TRBD1 (6 bases). CDR3 length equals 15 residues. Deletions cut 0 bases from V and 6 bases from J, with 11 bases between. Germline V gives CDR1 MGHDK, CDR2 SYGVNS. The CDR3 sequence: CASSEYGRGAGELFF. The CDR3 DNA sequence: TGTGCCAGCAGTGAATACGGCAGGGGAGCCGGGGAGCTGTTTTTT.

This clonotype was detected many times. CDR3 residues: CASSRRTGTLSSYEQYF. The CDR3, as DNA: TGTGCCAGCAGCAGGCGGACTGGGACTTTGAGCTCCTACGAGCAGTACTTC. V gene TRBV12-3 or TRBV12-4 combines with J gene TRBJ2-7, with D perhaps TRBD2 (6 bases). This CDR3 has 17 residues. The V end was cut by 6 bases, the J end by 0 bases, with 21 bases between.

The chain links TRBV5-4 to TRBJ1-6, with TRBD1 matching over 12 bases. The junction had 5 bases not matched to a gene; V was cut back by 4 bases and J by 6 bases. The CDR3 loop spans 16 amino acids. CDR1 SGHNT and CDR2 YYREEE come from the germline V gene (reference sequence). The CDR3 nucleotides read TGTGCCAGCAGCACGGGGACAGGGGGCCGTAATTCACCCCTCCACTTT. It encodes CASSTGTGGRNSPLHF.

This clonotype came up a few times. This sequence joins TRBV29-1 and TRBJ2-7; D possibly corresponds to TRBD1 (6 bases). Germline V gene sequence: CDR1 SQVTM, CDR2 ANQGSEA. The CDR3 spans 11 residues. Trimming removed 4 bases at V and 2 bases at J, with 6 bases between. In DNA form, the CDR3 reads TGCAGCGTTGGGGACACCTACGAGCAGTACGTC. Amino acids: CSVGDTYEQYV.

This clonotype was seen only a few times. The V and J genes are TRBV7-2 and TRBJ2-5; 12 nucleotides match TRBD2. With 5 bases clipped from V and 7 bases from J, the junction kept 11 bases outside the gene matches. The V gene's germline CDR1 is SGHTA and CDR2 FQGNSA. The length of the CDR3 is 16 residues. The CDR3 nucleotides read TGTGCCAGCAGCGCCCCCCTAGCGGGGGGGCGTAGGACCCAGTACTTC. Translated: CASSAPLAGGRRTQYF.

This clonotype has a count of ten or more. J is TRBJ1-6 and V is TRBV20-1; possible D gene TRBD1, 6 bases. From germline, CDR1 is DFQATT and CDR2 SNEGSKA (reference sequence). This CDR3 contains 11 residues. Deletions cut 7 bases from V and 15 bases from J, with 16 bases between. The CDR3 protein is CSGSDRRNLHF. For the CDR3, the DNA is TGCAGTGGATCGGACAGACGAAACCTCCACTTT.

This clonotype has a count of ten or more. V gene TRBV7-9 combines with J gene TRBJ2-1; 9 bases align to TRBD2. CDR1 is SEHNR and CDR2 is FQNEAQ in the germline V gene (reference sequence). CDR3 length: 16 residues. With 0 bases clipped from V and 4 bases from J, the junction kept 4 bases outside the gene matches. The CDR3 protein is CASSLAPSGVYNEQFF. As DNA, the CDR3 is TGTGCCAGCAGCTTAGCGCCTAGCGGGGTGTACAATGAGCAGTTCTTC.

This clonotype has ten or more counts. The rearrangement joins TRBV5-1 to TRBJ2-2; tentatively, D is TRBD1 (6 bases). In germline, CDR1 is SGHRS, CDR2 YFSETQ. V was clipped by 4 bases and J by 1 base, with 14 bases between them. The CDR3 is 16 residues long. In nucleotides, the CDR3 is TGCGCCAGCAGCCGGACAGCAACCCAGAACACCGGGGAGCTGTTTTTT. Protein product: CASSRTATQNTGELFF.

As for this clonotype: It may be a read error: a sequence one base away is much more abundant. The chain links TRBV28 to TRBJ2-5, with D possibly TRBD2 on 6 matching bases. V shed 3 bases and J shed 8 bases, with 13 bases lying between them. Germline CDR1 MDHEN, CDR2 SYDVKM. The CDR3 loop spans 13 amino acids. CDR3 nucleotide sequence: TGTGCCAGCAGTTTGGTAGCGGTCCAAACCCAGTACTTC. The encoded protein is CASSLVAVQTQYF.

A few counts support this clonotype. V usage is TRBV18 and J usage is TRBJ1-1; maybe TRBD1 (5 bases). In germline, CDR1 is KGHSH, CDR2 LQKENI. V shed 1 base and J shed 5 bases, with 14 bases lying between them. This CDR3 is built from 15 residues. The CDR3 region has the DNA TGTGCCAGCTCACCACAAGGGGAACCCCAGACTGAAGCTTTCTTT. Translated, it gives CASSPQGEPQTEAFF.

This clonotype came up many times. The J gene is TRBJ2-1, the V gene TRBV6-4; 14 nucleotides line up with TRBD2. V lost 2 bases and J lost 6; bases outside the gene matches: 3. The CDR3 covers 16 residues. The germline CDR1 and CDR2 sequences are MRHNA and SNTAGT. DNA for the CDR3: TGTGCCAGCAGTGACGGGACTAGCGGGGGTCCCAATGAGCAGTTCTTC. This encodes CASSDGTSGGPNEQFF.

This clonotype was counted at least ten times. The genes are TRBV7-9 and TRBJ1-4, with a tentative D call TRBD1 (5 bases). The CDR3 runs 14 residues. Germline V gene sequence: CDR1 SEHNR, CDR2 FQNEAQ (reference sequence). Between the trimmed V and J ends, which lost 5 bases and 8 bases, there was a span of 15 bases. The CDR3 reads CASSRLGVGEKLFF. CDR3 DNA sequence: TGTGCCAGCAGCCGCCTAGGGGTTGGGGAAAAACTGTTTTTT. Full variable domain (rest looked up from reference TRBV7-9 and TRBJ1-4): DTGVSQNPRHKITKRGQNVTFRCDPISEHNRLYWYRQTLGQGPEFLTYFQNEAQLEKSRLLSDRFSAERPKGSFSTLEIQRTEQGDSAMYLCASSRLGVGEKLFFGSGTQLSVL.

This clonotype showed up many times. This chain uses TRBV20-1 with TRBJ1-1; tentatively, D is TRBD1 (6 bases). V was pared by 6 bases and J by 3 bases, with 17 bases between. The CDR3 totals 14 residues. The germline gives CDR1 DFQATT, CDR2 SNEGSKA (reference sequence). In DNA, the CDR3 is TGCAGTGCGCGAATGGGGCACAGGGACACTGAAGCTTTCTTT. Protein product: CSARMGHRDTEAFF.

At least ten counts were recorded for this clonotype. This chain joins TRBV7-9 and TRBJ2-7, with 9 bases that match TRBD1. The CDR3 has 15 residues. Germline assignment: CDR1 SEHNR and CDR2 FQNEAQ (reference sequence). Losses at the gene ends were 2 bases for V and 5 bases for J; bases not matched to a gene: 7. As DNA, the CDR3 is TGTGCCAGCAGCTTAAGGGCGGGACAGGGCCACGAGCAGTACTTC. This encodes CASSLRAGQGHEQYF.

This clonotype has a count of ten or more. V is TRBV6-1 and J is TRBJ2-5, with D perhaps assigned TRBD1 or TRBD2 (5 bases each). V dropped 5 bases and J dropped 4 bases, with 20 bases sitting between them. The germline V gene has CDR1 MNHNS and CDR2 SASEGT. The CDR3 loop spans 16 amino acids. CDR3 nucleotides: TGTGCCAGCAGTCAACCTGGACGGGACGGGGCAGAGACCCAGTACTTC. This translates into CASSQPGRDGAETQYF.

This clonotype was seen many times. The genes are TRBV11-2 and TRBJ2-2; 11 nucleotides agree with TRBD2. The CDR3 loop spans 16 amino acids. The V gene end was trimmed by 3 bases and the J gene end by 3 bases; junction bases not matched to a gene: 3. CDR1 is SGHAT, CDR2 FQNNGV, per germline. CDR3 amino acids: CASSLLAGGYTGELFF. The CDR3 DNA follows: TGTGCCAGCAGCTTGCTAGCGGGGGGATACACCGGGGAGCTGTTTTTT.

Many counts were recorded for this clonotype. V gene TRBV2 combines with J gene TRBJ2-1; 7 bases map to TRBD2. In germline, CDR1 is SNHLY, CDR2 FYNNEI. With 1 base clipped from V and 10 bases from J, the junction kept 4 bases outside the gene matches. The CDR3 spans 13 residues. In DNA form, the CDR3 reads TGTGCCAGCAGTGAAGTCGGGGGGATAGAGCAGTTCTTC. Its translation: CASSEVGGIEQFF.

This clonotype was observed at least ten times. The chain joins TRBV7-2 to TRBJ2-5; D gene unclear. Germline V gene sequence: CDR1 SGHTA, CDR2 FQGNSA. Trimming shortened V by 5 bases and J by 2 bases, and 3 bases separated the two germline ends. This CDR3 has 11 amino acids. CDR3 DNA: TGTGCCAGCAGCGCGCAAGAGACCCAGTACTTC. Residues: CASSAQETQYF.

There are many counts of this clonotype. The CDR3 DNA reads as TGCGCCAGCAGCTTCAGTGACGGAAACACCATATATTTT. Translated: CASSFSDGNTIYF. J is TRBJ1-3 and V is TRBV5-1; no firm D call. V lost 2 bases and J lost 4, with 7 bases in between. This CDR3 is 13 amino acids long. Germline V lookup: CDR1 SGHRS, CDR2 YFSETQ.

Many counts were recorded for this clonotype. The chain carries TRBV28 and TRBJ1-1; D remains unclear. Germline CDR1 reads MDHEN; CDR2 reads SYDVKM. The CDR3 spans 13 residues. V was shortened by 2 bases and J by 6 bases, with 10 bases between the two germline ends. CDR3 residues: CASSLPVSSEAFF. In nucleotides, the CDR3 is TGTGCCAGCAGTTTACCGGTCTCTTCTGAAGCTTTCTTT.

This clonotype was seen many times. The chain recombines TRBV12-3 or TRBV12-4 with TRBJ1-6; D remains unclear. The CDR3 contains 14 residues. Trimming shortened V by 0 bases and J by 8 bases, and 8 bases separated the two germline ends. Written as DNA, the CDR3 is TGTGCCAGCAGTTTAGCGGTGGGTTATTCACCCCTCCACTTT. Protein product: CASSLAVGYSPLHF.